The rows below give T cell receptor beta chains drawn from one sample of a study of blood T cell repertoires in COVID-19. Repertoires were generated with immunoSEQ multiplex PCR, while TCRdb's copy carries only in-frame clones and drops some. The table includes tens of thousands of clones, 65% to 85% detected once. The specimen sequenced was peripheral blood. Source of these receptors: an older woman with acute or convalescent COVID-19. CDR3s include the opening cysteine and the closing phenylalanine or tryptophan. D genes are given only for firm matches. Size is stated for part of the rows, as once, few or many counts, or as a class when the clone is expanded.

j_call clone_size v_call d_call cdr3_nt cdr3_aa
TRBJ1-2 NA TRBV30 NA TGTGCCTGGAGTGGGATGCGGGGGGCGGTTGGCTACACCTTC CAWSGMRGAVGYTF
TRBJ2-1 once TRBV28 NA TGTGCCAGTGGACAGAGGACCTACAATGAGCAGTTCTTC CASGQRTYNEQFF
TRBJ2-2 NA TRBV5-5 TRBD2 TGTGCCAGCAGCCCAGGACTAGCGGGCCTGAACACCGGGGAGCTGTTTTTT CASSPGLAGLNTGELFF
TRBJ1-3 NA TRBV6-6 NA TGTGCCAGCAGCGAGGGGGGGTTCTCTGGAAACACCATATATTTT CASSEGGFSGNTIYF
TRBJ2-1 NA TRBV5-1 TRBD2 TGCGCCAGCAGCTTGGGTCAGCGGGGGGATGAGCAGTTCTTC CASSLGQRGDEQFF
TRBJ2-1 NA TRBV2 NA TGTGCCAGCAGTTGGACTGTTGATTTTGAGCAGTTCTTC CASSWTVDFEQFF
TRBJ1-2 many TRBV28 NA TGTGCCAGCAGTTTACGTACAGGGCCAACTATCTATGGCTACACCTTC CASSLRTGPTIYGYTF
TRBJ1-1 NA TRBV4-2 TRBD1 TGTGCCAGCAGCCAAGAGGGGACAGGGTTGTCCCTGAGTTTAGCTTTCTTT CASSQEGTGLSLSLAFF
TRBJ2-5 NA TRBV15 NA TGTGCCACCAGCAGAGATCTTAACCCGGAAGAGACCCAGTACTTC CATSRDLNPEETQYF
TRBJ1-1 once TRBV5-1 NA TGCGCCAGCAGCTTGGTTCCGGTCGCCACTGAAGCTTTCTTT CASSLVPVATEAFF
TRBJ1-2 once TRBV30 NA TGTGCCTGGAGTCGTGACAGCCTGTTCAACTATGGCTACACCTTC CAWSRDSLFNYGYTF
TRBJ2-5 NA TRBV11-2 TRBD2 TGTGCCAGCAGCTTAGAGGGACTAGAATCTGGGACCCAGTACTTC CASSLEGLESGTQYF
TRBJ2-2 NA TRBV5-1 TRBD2 TGCGCCAGCAGCTTGGGACTAGCGGGGGCGGACGGGGAGCTGTTTTTT CASSLGLAGADGELFF
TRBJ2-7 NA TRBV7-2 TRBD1 TGTGCCAGCAGCTTTTTACAGGGGTACGAGCAGTACTTC CASSFLQGYEQYF
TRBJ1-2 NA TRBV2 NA TGTGCCAGCAGTGAAGCTCGGGGGTTTGGTCTAGGCTCGTTTGGCTACACCTTC CASSEARGFGLGSFGYTF
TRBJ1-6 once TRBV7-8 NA TGTGCCAGCAGCTTAGTGCCTATTGGGCAGGCGGTGGGGCATTCACCCCTCCACTTT CASSLVPIGQAVGHSPLHF